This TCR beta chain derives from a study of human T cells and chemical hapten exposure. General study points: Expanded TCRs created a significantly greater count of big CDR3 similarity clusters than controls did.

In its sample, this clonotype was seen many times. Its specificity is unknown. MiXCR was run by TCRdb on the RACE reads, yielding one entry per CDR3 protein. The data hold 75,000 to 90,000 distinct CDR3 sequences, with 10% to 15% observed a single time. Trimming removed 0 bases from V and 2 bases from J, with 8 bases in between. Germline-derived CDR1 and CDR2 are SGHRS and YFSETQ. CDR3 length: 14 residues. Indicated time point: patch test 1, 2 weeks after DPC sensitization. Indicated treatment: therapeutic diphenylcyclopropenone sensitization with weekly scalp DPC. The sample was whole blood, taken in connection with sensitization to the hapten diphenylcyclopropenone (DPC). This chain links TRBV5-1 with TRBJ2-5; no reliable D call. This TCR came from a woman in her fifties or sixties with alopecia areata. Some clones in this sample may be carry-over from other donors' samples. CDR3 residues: CASSLATPQETQYF. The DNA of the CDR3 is TGCGCCAGCAGCTTGGCTACCCCTCAAGAGACCCAGTACTTC.